These T cell receptor beta chains were read from a single sample in a study of persistence of HIV-infected CD4 T cells. The assay was immunoSEQ multiplex PCR, and TCRdb's table has in-frame clones only and misses some. The repertoire holds about 20,000 clones, with about 60% as singletons. No cognate antigen is known for these TCRs. The specimen comprised CD4+ T cells sorted from PBMCs after roughly 17-hour stimulation, sampled from a patient who received antiretroviral therapy. The receptors come from an adult woman with HIV who was CMV-seropositive. Both conserved end residues are part of each CDR3. A D gene is named only where the DNA matches it firmly. Clone size appears in some rows only: once, few, many, or a class for an expanded clone.

d_gene | j_gene | abundance | v_gene | CDR3nt | CDR3aa
NA | TRBJ1-1 | few | TRBV29-1 | TGCAGCGTTCTAGTAGGGGCCATGGGCACTGAAGCTTTCTTT | CSVLVGAMGTEAFF
NA | TRBJ2-3 | NA | TRBV5-8 | TGTGCCAGCAGCTTGAGGCAACGGGCGCAGTATTTT | CASSLRQRAQYF
TRBD2 | TRBJ2-1 | NA | TRBV20-1 | TGCAGTGCTAGTAGCGGGGAACCCCCGTTCTTC | CSASSGEPPFF
TRBD2 | TRBJ2-1 | NA | TRBV6-5 | TGTGCCACCAGACTAGCGGTCTCCTACAATGAGCAGTTCTTC | CATRLAVSYNEQFF
NA | TRBJ1-1 | few | TRBV19 | TGTGCCAGTAGTACCCGGGGGCGTCTTATGAACACTGAAGCTTTCTTT | CASSTRGRLMNTEAFF
TRBD1 | TRBJ1-4 | NA | TRBV5-8 | TGTGCCAGCAGCTACCGGACAGGGGGCACTAATGAAAAACTGTTTTTT | CASSYRTGGTNEKLFF
NA | TRBJ2-1 | once | TRBV9 | TGTGCCAGCAGCGTAGGGTTATTCGGAGGGCTCGACAATGAGCAGTTCTTC | CASSVGLFGGLDNEQFF
NA | TRBJ2-3 | NA | TRBV12-3/TRBV12-4 | TGTGCCAGCCGGAGGGGAGATACGCAGTATTTT | CASRRGDTQYF
NA | TRBJ2-7 | once | TRBV19 | TGTGCCAGTAAAGGAGGGCAGTCCTACGAGCAGTACTTC | CASKGGQSYEQYF
NA | TRBJ2-7 | NA | TRBV5-1 | TGCGCCAGCAGCTTGGTAGCGTCCAACTACGAGCAGTACTTC | CASSLVASNYEQYF
TRBD1 | TRBJ2-7 | NA | TRBV10-3 | TGTGCCATCAGTGAGGGGACAGGAGACCTCTACGAGCAGTACTTC | CAISEGTGDLYEQYF